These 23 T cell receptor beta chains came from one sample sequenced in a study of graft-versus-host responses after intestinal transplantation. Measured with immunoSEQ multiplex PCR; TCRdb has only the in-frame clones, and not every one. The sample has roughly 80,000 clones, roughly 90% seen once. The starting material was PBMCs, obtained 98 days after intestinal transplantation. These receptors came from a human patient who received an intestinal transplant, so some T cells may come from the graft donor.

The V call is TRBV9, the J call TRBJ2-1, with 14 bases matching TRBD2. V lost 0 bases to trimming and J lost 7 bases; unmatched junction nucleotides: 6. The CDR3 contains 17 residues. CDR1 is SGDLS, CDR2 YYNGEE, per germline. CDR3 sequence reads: CASSVAWGTSGGNEQFF. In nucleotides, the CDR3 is TGTGCCAGCAGCGTAGCGTGGGGGACTAGCGGGGGTAATGAGCAGTTCTTC.

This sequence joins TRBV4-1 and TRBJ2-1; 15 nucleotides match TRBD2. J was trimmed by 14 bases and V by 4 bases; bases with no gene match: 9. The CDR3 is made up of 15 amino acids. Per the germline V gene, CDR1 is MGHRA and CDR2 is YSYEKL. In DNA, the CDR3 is TGCGCCAGCAGCCCCGGACTAGCGGGGGGGCTTTGGAAGTTCTTC. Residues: CASSPGLAGGLWKFF.

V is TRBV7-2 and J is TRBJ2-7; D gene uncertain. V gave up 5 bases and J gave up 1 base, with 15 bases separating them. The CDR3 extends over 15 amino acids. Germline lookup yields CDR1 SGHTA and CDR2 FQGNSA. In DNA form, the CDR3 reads TGTGCCAGCAGCGCCTTTCCCCCGGTATCCTACGAGCAGTACTTC. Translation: CASSAFPPVSYEQYF.

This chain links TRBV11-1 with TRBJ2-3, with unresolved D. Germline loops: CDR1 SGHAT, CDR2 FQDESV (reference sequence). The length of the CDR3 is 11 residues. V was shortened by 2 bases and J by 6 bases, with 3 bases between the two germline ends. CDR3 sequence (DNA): TGTGCCAGCAGCTTATCGGATACGCAGTATTTT. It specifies CASSLSDTQYF.

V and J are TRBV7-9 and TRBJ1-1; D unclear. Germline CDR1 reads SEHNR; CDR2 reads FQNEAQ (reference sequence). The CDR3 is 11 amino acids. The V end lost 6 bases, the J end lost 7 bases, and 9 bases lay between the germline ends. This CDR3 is CASSSQVEAFF. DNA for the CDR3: TGTGCCAGCAGTTCCCAGGTTGAAGCTTTCTTT.

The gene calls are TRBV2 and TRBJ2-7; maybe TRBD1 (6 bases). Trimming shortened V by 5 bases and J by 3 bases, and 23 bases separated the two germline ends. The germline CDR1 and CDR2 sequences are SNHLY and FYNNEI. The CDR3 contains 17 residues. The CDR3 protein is CASSPTVGQPRDYEQYF. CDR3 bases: TGTGCCAGCAGTCCTACCGTAGGACAGCCCCGGGACTACGAGCAGTACTTC.

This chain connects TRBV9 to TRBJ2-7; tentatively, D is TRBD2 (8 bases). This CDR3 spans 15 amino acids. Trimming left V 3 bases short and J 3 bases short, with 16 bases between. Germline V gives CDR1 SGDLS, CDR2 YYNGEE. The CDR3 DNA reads TGTGCCAGCAGCGGACAGGGCGGGAGGTTCTACGAGCAGTACTTC. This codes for CASSGQGGRFYEQYF.

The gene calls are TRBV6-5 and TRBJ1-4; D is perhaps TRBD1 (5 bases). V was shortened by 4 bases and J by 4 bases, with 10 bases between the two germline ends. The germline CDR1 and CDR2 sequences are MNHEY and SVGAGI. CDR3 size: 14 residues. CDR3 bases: TGTGCCAGCAGTTTGACAGCCTATAATGAAAAACTGTTTTTT. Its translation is CASSLTAYNEKLFF.

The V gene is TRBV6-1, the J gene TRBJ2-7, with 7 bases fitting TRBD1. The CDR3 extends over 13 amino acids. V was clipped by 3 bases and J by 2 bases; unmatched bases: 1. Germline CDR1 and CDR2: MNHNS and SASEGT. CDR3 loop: CASSDGTAYEQYF. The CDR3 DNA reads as TGTGCCAGCAGTGATGGGACAGCCTACGAGCAGTACTTC.

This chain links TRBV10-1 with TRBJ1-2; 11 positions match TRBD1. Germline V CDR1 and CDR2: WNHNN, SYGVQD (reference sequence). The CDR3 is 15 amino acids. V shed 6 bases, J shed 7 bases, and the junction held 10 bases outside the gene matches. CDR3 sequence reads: CASRPGQGVWPGYTF. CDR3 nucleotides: TGCGCCAGCAGACCGGGACAGGGGGTCTGGCCTGGCTACACCTTC.

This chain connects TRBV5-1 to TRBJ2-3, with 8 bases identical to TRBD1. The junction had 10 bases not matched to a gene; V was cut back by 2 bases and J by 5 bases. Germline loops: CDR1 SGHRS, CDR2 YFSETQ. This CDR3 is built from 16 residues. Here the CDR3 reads CASSFWTGWKEDTQYF. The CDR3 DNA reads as TGCGCCAGCAGCTTTTGGACAGGGTGGAAGGAAGATACGCAGTATTTT.

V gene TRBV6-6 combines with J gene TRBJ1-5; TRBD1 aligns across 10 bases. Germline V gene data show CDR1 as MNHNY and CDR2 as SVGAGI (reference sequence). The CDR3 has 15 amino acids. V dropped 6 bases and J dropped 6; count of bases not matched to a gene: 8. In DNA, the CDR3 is TGTGCCAGCAGGCTCGGGACAGGGGTCGGTCAGCCCCAGCATTTT. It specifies CASRLGTGVGQPQHF.

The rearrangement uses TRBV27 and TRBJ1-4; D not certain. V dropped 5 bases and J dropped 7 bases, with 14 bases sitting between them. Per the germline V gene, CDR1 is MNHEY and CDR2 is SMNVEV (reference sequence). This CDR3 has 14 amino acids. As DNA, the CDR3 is TGTGCCAGCAGTGCGACGGTCGGCGGTGAAAAACTGTTTTTT. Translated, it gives CASSATVGGEKLFF.

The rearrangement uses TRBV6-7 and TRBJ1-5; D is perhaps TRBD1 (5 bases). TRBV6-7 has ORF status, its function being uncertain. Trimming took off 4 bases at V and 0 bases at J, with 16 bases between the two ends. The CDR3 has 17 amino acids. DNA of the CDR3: TGTGCCAGCAGTTGGGAAAGGGGTCTCCTTAGCAATCAGCCCCAGCATTTT. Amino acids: CASSWERGLLSNQPQHF.

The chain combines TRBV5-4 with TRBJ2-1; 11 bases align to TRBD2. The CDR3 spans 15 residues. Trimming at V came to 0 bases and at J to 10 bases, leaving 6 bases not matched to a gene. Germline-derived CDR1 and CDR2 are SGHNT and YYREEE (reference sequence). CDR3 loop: CASSLDLAGGREQFF. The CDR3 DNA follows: TGTGCCAGCAGCTTGGATCTAGCGGGAGGACGCGAGCAGTTCTTC.

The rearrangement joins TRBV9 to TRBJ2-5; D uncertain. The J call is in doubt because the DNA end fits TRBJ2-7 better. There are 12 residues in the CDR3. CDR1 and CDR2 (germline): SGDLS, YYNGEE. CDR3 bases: TGTGCCAGCAGCGGAACTTCCTACGAGCAGTACTTC. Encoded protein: CASSGTSYEQYF.

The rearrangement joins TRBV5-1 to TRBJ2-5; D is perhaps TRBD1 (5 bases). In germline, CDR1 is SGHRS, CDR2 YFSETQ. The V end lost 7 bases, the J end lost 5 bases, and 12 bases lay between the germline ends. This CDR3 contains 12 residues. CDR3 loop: CASGAEEETQYF. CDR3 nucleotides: TGCGCCAGCGGGGCAGAAGAGGAGACCCAGTACTTC. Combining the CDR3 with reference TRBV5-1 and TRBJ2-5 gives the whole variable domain KAGVTQTPRYLIKTRGQQVTLSCSPISGHRSVSWYQQTPGQGLQFLFEYFSETQRNKGNFPGRFSGRQFSNSRSEMNVSTLELGDSALYLCASGAEEETQYFGPGTRLLVL.

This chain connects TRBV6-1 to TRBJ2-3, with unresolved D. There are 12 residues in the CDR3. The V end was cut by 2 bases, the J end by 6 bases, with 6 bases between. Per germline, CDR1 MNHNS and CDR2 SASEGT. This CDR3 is CASSERRDTQYF. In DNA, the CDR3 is TGTGCCAGCAGTGAAAGACGGGATACGCAGTATTTT.

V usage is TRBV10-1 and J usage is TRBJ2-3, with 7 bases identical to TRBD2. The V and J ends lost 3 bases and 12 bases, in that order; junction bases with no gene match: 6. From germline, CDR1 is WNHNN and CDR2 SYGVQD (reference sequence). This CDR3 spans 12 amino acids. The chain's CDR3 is CASSDGTSAQYF. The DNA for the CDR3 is TGCGCCAGCAGTGATGGTACTAGCGCACAGTATTTT.

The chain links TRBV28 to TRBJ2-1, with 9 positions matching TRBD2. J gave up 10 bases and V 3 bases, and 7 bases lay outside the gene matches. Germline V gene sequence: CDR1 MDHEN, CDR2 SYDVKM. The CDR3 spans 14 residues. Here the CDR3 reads CASSLTGLAREQFF. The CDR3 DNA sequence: TGTGCCAGCAGTTTGACGGGACTAGCAAGGGAGCAGTTCTTC.

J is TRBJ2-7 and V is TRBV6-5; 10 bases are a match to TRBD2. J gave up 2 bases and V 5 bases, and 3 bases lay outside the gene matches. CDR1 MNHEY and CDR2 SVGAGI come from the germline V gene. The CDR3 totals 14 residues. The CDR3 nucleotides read TGTGCCAGCAGTCAACTAGCGGGGCCCTACGAGCAGTACTTC. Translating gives CASSQLAGPYEQYF.

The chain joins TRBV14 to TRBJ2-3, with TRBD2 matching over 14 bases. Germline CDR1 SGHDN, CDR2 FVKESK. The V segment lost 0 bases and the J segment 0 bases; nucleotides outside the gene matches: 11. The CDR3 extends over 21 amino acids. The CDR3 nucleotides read TGTGCCAGCAGCCAAGACTCGGGACTAGCGGGAGTTTGGTCTAGCACAGATACGCAGTATTTT. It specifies CASSQDSGLAGVWSSTDTQYF. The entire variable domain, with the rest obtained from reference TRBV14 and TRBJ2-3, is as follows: EAGVTQFPSHSVIEKGQTVTLRCDPISGHDNLYWYRRVMGKEIKFLLHFVKESKQDESGMPNNRFLAERTGGTYSTLKVQPAELEDSGVYFCASSQDSGLAGVWSSTDTQYFGPGTRLTVL.

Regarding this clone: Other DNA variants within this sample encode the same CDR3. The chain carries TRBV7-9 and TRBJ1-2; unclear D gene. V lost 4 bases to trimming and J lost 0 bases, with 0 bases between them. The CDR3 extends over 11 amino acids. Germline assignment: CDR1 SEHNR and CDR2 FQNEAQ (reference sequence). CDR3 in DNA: TGTGCCAGCAGCTCTAACTATGGCTACACCTTC. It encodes CASSSNYGYTF.